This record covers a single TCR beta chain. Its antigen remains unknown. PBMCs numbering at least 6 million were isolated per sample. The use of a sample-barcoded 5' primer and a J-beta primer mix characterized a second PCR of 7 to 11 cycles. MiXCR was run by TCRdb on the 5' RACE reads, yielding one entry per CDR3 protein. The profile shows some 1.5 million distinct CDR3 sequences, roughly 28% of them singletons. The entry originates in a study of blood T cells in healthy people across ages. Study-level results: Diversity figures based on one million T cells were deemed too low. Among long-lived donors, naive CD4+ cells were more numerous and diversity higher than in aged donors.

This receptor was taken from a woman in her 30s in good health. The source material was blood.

The CDR3 DNA reads TGTGCCAGCAGTACTGGGGGGGTCACACGCAATCAGCCCCAGCATTTT. Translated, it gives CASSTGGVTRNQPQHF. The chain couples TRBV28 to TRBJ1-5; D might be TRBD1 (5 bases). CDR3 length: 16 amino acids. The germline gives CDR1 MDHEN, CDR2 SYDVKM. Trimming shortened V by 5 bases and J by 2 bases, and 16 bases separated the two germline ends.